The clone carrying this T cell receptor (beta chain) was seen a handful of times. This entry comes from a study of blood T cell repertoires in COVID-19. At the level of the study: Samples representing acute and convalescent COVID-19 were sourced from the United States, Italy and Spain. Sources were T cells, B-cell-depleted T cells, or PBMCs; the material itself was cDNA or gDNA.

Those enrolled in Seattle joined during active infection and were followed longitudinally afterward. Original analysis: Scientists estimated how many nucleated cells there were by amplifying reference gene primers. Clones were read by immunoSEQ multiplex PCR, and TCRdb kept only the in-frame ones, dropping some. Clonal size and the V and J genes are those of that table, whereas D and trimming came from the DNA. The sample shows 400,000 or so clones, 85% to 90% of them seen only once. The sequencing input was peripheral blood. The TCR sequence derives from a man in his late teens or twenties with COVID-19, enrolled during active disease.

CDR3 bases: TGTGCCAGCAGCTGGAAGGAGGGCAATCAGCCCCAGCATTTT. Its protein product is CASSWKEGNQPQHF. The chain is built from TRBV7-6 and TRBJ1-5; no clear D gene. Germline V gene lookup returns CDR1 SGHVS and CDR2 FNYEAQ. The V and J ends lost 4 bases and 2 bases respectively, with 9 bases between them. The CDR3 totals 14 residues.